The clone carrying this T cell receptor beta chain was counted only a few times. The target antigen is unknown. Samples each had at least 5 micrograms of total RNA extracted. This sample stems from a study of blood T cells in healthy people across ages. For the second PCR, which ran for about 7 to 12 cycles, a sample-barcoded 5' primer and a J-beta primer mix were used. The study obtained at least 2.5 million CDR3-containing paired-end reads from every sample. TCRdb fed the 5' RACE reads into MiXCR, producing one record per CDR3 protein. The table shows 1.5 million to 2 million distinct CDR3 sequences, with 28% occurring only once. Whole-study results and caveats: Samples with more naive T cells showed higher observed beta diversity. CMV infection status of these donors was not known.

This CDR3 region has 13 residues. The ends were cut back, 6 bases at V and 5 bases at J, with 13 bases in the middle. Germline V gene lookup returns CDR1 MNHEY and CDR2 SVGEGT. This rearrangement joins TRBV6-2 or TRBV6-3 to TRBJ1-2; the D is unclear. Material for sequencing was blood. This TCR was recovered from a woman aged 25 to 39 in good health. CDR3 protein: CASSSGLTYGYTF. In DNA form, the CDR3 reads TGTGCCAGCAGCTCCGGATTGACGTATGGCTACACCTTC.